This TCR beta chain was identified during a study of identical twins. The study's findings and limits: Twins showed weaker excess sharing in their beta out-of-frame sequences. In cord blood, abundant beta clonotypes had fewer insertions; memory showed no trend. Diverse VJ usage suggested most zero-insertion clonotypes were not invariant T cells.

The ends were cut back, 0 bases at V and 4 bases at J, with 7 bases in the middle. CDR3 length: 13 residues. The germline CDR1 and CDR2 sequences are LGHNA and YNFKEQ. Template switching introduced a universal primer site, and the cDNA bore unique molecular identifiers. In TCRdb, the 5' RACE reads were re-called with MiXCR into one record per CDR3 protein. The data hold fewer than 550,000 distinct CDR3 sequences, with roughly an eighth observed a single time. This clonotype was picked up a small number of times. No antigen is known for it. These same records also appear under a second study, on yellow fever vaccine responses in identical twins.

The rearrangement uses TRBV4-2 and TRBJ2-7; D gene ambiguous. The TCR comes from a young woman in good health. The sequenced sample was CD4+ T cells sorted from blood. CDR3 DNA: TGTGCCAGCAGCCAAGAACCGGAGTACGAGCAGTACTTC. Protein product: CASSQEPEYEQYF.